One sample yielded the 19 T cell receptor beta chains listed below, sequenced in a study of human CD8 memory T cell subsets. UMI-labeled 5' RACE produced the TCR beta libraries. Reprocessing the 5' RACE reads, TCRdb reports a single entry for every CDR3 protein and omits DNA. The sample spans some 10,000 distinct CDR3 sequences; the ten largest clones claim less than 25%. The sequenced sample consisted of CD8+ stem-like memory T cells (TSCM and TCM) sorted from PBMCs. The subset is: stem-like memory CD8 T cells (TSTEM), CCR7+ PD-1- TIGIT-. The receptors derive from a human donor in good health.

V is TRBV6-2 or TRBV6-3 and J is TRBJ2-1; absent DNA, TCRdb's TRBD2 call cannot be checked. The CDR3 has 13 residues. CDR1 and CDR2 (germline): MNHEY, SVGEGT. CDR3 region: CASSYSTDFEQFF.

This rearrangement joins TRBV6-4 to TRBJ2-6. The CDR3 totals 16 residues. Germline V lookup: CDR1 MRHNA, CDR2 SNTAGT. CDR3 residues: CASSDRGTSGANVLTF.

The chain joins TRBV29-1 to TRBJ2-1. From germline, CDR1 is SQVTM and CDR2 ANQGSEA. This CDR3 spans 15 amino acids. The CDR3 loop reads CSVVSSSSSYNEQFF.

The chain carries TRBV13 and TRBJ2-5; TCRdb returns TRBD2, unconfirmable since there is no DNA. This CDR3 spans 17 amino acids. Per germline, CDR1 PRHDT and CDR2 FYEKMQ (reference sequence). CDR3: CASSLRTSGTSQETQYF.

The rearrangement joins TRBV7-7 to TRBJ2-2; TCRdb picks TRBD1, but there is no DNA to check that call. The CDR3 is made up of 15 amino acids. Germline V gene data show CDR1 as SSHAT and CDR2 as FNYEAQ (reference sequence). Here the CDR3 reads CASSPGTGTTGELFF. The full variable domain, in which reference TRBV7-7 and TRBJ2-2 provide the parts outside the CDR3, is GAGVSQSPRYKVTKRGQDVTLRCDPISSHATLYWYQQALGQGPEFLTYFNYEAQPDKSGLPSDRFSAERPEGSISTLTIQRTEQRDSAMYRCASSPGTGTTGELFFGEGSRLTVL.

CDR3 in amino acids: CASSPQKGTYMNTEAFF. The chain couples TRBV4-2 to TRBJ1-1. Germline-derived CDR1 and CDR2 are LGHNA and YNFKEQ. The length of the CDR3 is 17 residues.

The chain joins TRBV4-2 to TRBJ2-3. Germline loops: CDR1 LGHNA, CDR2 YNFKEQ. The CDR3 length is 12 residues. The CDR3 here is CASSQDHDTQYF.

This chain uses TRBV2 with TRBJ2-1. This CDR3 is 14 amino acids long. Germline-derived CDR1 and CDR2 are SNHLY and FYNNEI. The chain's CDR3 is CASEEAGDYNEQFF.

This chain links TRBV12-3 or TRBV12-4 with TRBJ2-3; TCRdb outputs TRBD1, but without DNA this stays unchecked. This CDR3 contains 14 residues. The CDR3: CASSLDSSTDTQYF.

The genes are TRBV20-1 and TRBJ2-7; TCRdb gives TRBD1 as the D gene, but with no DNA this cannot be confirmed. Per germline, CDR1 DFQATT and CDR2 SNEGSKA (reference sequence). The length of the CDR3 is 13 residues. CDR3 loop: CSARDPQGYEQYF.

The V and J genes are TRBV7-8 and TRBJ1-6. Looked up from germline, CDR1 is SGHVS and CDR2 is FQNEAQ. The length of the CDR3 is 16 residues. The CDR3 is CASSPSLRRDNSPLHF.

The gene calls are TRBV20-1 and TRBJ2-1; TCRdb selects TRBD1, and the lack of DNA leaves this call unchecked. The length of the CDR3 is 13 residues. The germline V gene has CDR1 DFQATT and CDR2 SNEGSKA (reference sequence). The CDR3 protein is CSASGTSSSEQFF.

The chain uses TRBV20-1 and TRBJ2-7. The CDR3 loop spans 14 amino acids. Germline loops: CDR1 DFQATT, CDR2 SNEGSKA (reference sequence). Here the CDR3 reads CSARDSGIPYEQYF.

This clonotype ranks as medium-sized in terms of frequency. The chain joins TRBV7-3 to TRBJ1-2; TCRdb gives TRBD1 as the D gene, but with no DNA this cannot be confirmed. CDR1 is SGHTA and CDR2 is FQGTGA in the germline V gene. The CDR3 is 15 amino acids. The CDR3 is CASSLDGGDHYGYTF.

This rearrangement joins TRBV6-2 or TRBV6-3 to TRBJ2-1; TCRdb picks TRBD1, but there is no DNA to check that call. This CDR3 region has 16 residues. Germline loops: CDR1 MNHEY, CDR2 SVGEGT. CDR3 loop: CASSYRRAGSYNEQFF.

The chain carries TRBV3-1 and TRBJ2-3. The CDR3 covers 15 residues. CDR1 is LGHDT and CDR2 is YNNKEL in the germline V gene (reference sequence). The CDR3 spells CASSQDQVSIDTQYF.

Frequency places this clonotype as medium-sized. The chain links TRBV10-3 to TRBJ2-1; there is no DNA to check the TCRdb D call of TRBD1. There are 16 residues in the CDR3. Germline V gene lookup returns CDR1 ENHRY and CDR2 SYGVKD. This CDR3 is CAISESVTGGLNEQFF.

The rearrangement uses TRBV7-6 and TRBJ1-3; TCRdb proposes TRBD1, but this gene call is untestable without DNA. The germline CDR1 and CDR2 sequences are SGHVS and FNYEAQ. The CDR3 runs 16 residues. The CDR3 here is CASSHKQGAAGNTIYF.

This chain uses TRBV7-6 with TRBJ1-3; TCRdb names TRBD1, which stays unverified in the absence of DNA. Germline lookup yields CDR1 SGHVS and CDR2 FNYEAQ. CDR3 size: 16 residues. This CDR3 reads CASSLDPGSAGNTIYF.